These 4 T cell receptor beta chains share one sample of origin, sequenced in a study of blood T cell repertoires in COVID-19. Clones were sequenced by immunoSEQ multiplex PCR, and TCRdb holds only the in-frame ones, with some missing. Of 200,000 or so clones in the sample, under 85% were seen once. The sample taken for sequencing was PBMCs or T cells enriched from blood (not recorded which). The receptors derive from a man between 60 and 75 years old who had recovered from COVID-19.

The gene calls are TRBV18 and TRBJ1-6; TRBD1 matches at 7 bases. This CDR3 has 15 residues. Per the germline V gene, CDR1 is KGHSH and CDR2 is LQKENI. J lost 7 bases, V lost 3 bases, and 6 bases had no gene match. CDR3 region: CASSPRGQVNSPLHF. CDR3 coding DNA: TGTGCCAGCTCACCCCGCGGACAGGTCAATTCACCCCTCCACTTT.

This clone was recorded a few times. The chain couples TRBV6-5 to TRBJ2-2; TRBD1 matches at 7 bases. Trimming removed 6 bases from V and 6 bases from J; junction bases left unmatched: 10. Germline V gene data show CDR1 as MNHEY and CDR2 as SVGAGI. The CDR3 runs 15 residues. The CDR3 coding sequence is TGTGCCAGCAGAAACCCACAGGGGTGGTCCGGGGAGCTGTTTTTT. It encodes CASRNPQGWSGELFF.

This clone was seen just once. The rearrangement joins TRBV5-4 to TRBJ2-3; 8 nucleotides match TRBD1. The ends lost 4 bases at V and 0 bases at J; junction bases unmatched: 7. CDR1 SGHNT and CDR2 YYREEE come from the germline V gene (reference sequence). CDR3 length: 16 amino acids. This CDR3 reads CASSNGQGLSTDTQYF. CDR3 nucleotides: TGTGCCAGCAGCAATGGACAGGGTTTAAGCACAGATACGCAGTATTTT.

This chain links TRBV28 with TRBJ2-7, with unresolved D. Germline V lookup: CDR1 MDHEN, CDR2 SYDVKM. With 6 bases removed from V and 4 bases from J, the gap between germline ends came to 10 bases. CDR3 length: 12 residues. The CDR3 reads CASSPLRYEQYF. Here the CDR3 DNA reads TGTGCCAGCAGCCCACTGAGATACGAGCAGTACTTC.